Included here is one T cell receptor beta chain sequence, with context. Time point reported: persistent/refractory GD, antithyroid drugs over 5 years with positive TRAb. PBMCs provided the RNA from which the TCR library was made. Libraries of TCR beta came from iRepertoire HTBI primers plus Arm-PCR of CDR3 regions. TCRdb independently ran MiXCR on the multiplex PCR reads; one entry per CDR3 protein. The top ten hold roughly 20% of the sample, which has 400,000 or so distinct CDR3 sequences, roughly 20% seen once. This specimen comes from a study of regulatory T cells in long-lasting Graves disease. The CDR3 covers 14 residues. Between the trimmed V and J ends, which lost 1 base and 9 bases, there was a span of 10 bases. CDR1 SGHTA and CDR2 FQGNSA come from the germline V gene.

The V call is TRBV7-2, the J call TRBJ1-6; perhaps TRBD1 as D (5 bases). The sequence derives from a female donor with Graves disease. The material sequenced was peripheral blood mononuclear cells (PBMCs), taken when the disease was refractory, from a patient treated with antithyroid drugs. The DNA for the CDR3 is TGTGCCAGCAGCTTAGATACAGGCCGTTCACCCCTCCACTTT. It translates to CASSLDTGRSPLHF. The full variable domain, its missing parts supplied by reference TRBV7-2 and TRBJ1-6, is GAGVSQSPSNKVTEKGKDVELRCDPISGHTALYWYRQSLGQGLEFLIYFQGNSAPDKSGLPSDRFSAERTGGSVSTLTIQRTQQEDSAVYLCASSLDTGRSPLHFGNGTRLTVT.